This T cell receptor beta chain was obtained from a study of shared clonotypes between healthy human individuals. Study-level findings and limits: Clonotype sharing among donors was expected to depend on sequencing depth. The researchers took only blood, and tissue repertoires probably look different. It was observed that roughly 4.8% of naive CD4 clonotypes were shared across a few donors.

The CDR3 covers 13 residues. CDR1 and CDR2 from the germline V gene are SGHNT and YYREEE (reference sequence). The V and J ends lost 4 bases and 0 bases respectively, with 5 bases between them. With respect to this clone: The antigen is undetermined.

Naive CD8 cells lacked CD45RO, underwent positive selection for CCR7 and left out terminally differentiated effector memory CD45RA+ cells. In the authors' methods: Sequence data from immunoSEQ were junction-only and lacked quality scores; consequently, filtering differed. Sequencing was performed with immunoSEQ multiplex PCR; in TCRdb, only in-frame clones are kept and a portion is missing. The D gene and trimming were derived from the DNA, and the V and J assignments and clone size from that table. The repertoire includes 550,000 to 650,000 clones, 96% of them detected once, and 0.095% to 0.13% sits in the top ten.

This clonotype was sampled from a woman between 25 and 40 years old in good health. J is TRBJ1-3 and V is TRBV5-4; D call uncertain. The sequencing sample was made of naive CD8+ T cells sorted from blood. The CDR3 bases are TGTGCCAGCAGCCCTAGCTCTGGAAACACCATATATTTT. Residues: CASSPSSGNTIYF. Full variable domain (missing parts from reference TRBV5-4 and TRBJ1-3): ETGVTQSPTHLIKTRGQQVTLRCSSQSGHNTVSWYQQALGQGPQFIFQYYREEENGRGNFPPRFSGLQFPNYSSELNVNALELDDSALYLCASSPSSGNTIYFGEGSWLTVV.